The rows below give T cell receptor beta chains drawn from one sample of a study of blood T cell repertoires in COVID-19. Here immunoSEQ multiplex PCR was the method, and the copy in TCRdb shows in-frame clones only, minus some. Among under 200,000 clones, about 83% were seen once, and the ten largest hold roughly 7.5%. Material for sequencing was peripheral blood. The receptors were sampled from a man between 60 and 70 years old with acute or convalescent COVID-19. Both conserved end residues are part of each CDR3. D genes are given only for firm matches. Expanded clones get a size class; other rows say once, few or many, or leave the size out.

.	TRBV27	.	TRBJ2-3	TGTGCCAGCAGTAAATCATCGAGACGGGAACTCACAGATACGCAGTATTTT	CASSKSSRRELTDTQYF
.	TRBV10-3	.	TRBJ2-3	TGTGCCATCACCGCGGGGAGCACAGATACGCAGTATTTT	CAITAGSTDTQYF
.	TRBV29-1	.	TRBJ1-2	TGCAGCGTCGGCGGGTATAACTATGGCTACACCTTC	CSVGGYNYGYTF
.	TRBV2	.	TRBJ1-3	TGTGCCAGCAAGGCAGGAGGGAACACCATATATTTT	CASKAGGNTIYF
.	TRBV18	few	TRBJ1-3	TGTGCCAGCTCACCGGACAGACTGATCTCTGGAAACACCATATATTTT	CASSPDRLISGNTIYF
TRBD1	TRBV4-3	.	TRBJ1-3	TGCGCCAGCAGCCAAGATACCGCCGGGACAGCTGGAAACACCATATATTTT	CASSQDTAGTAGNTIYF
.	TRBV4-1	.	TRBJ1-2	TGCGCCAGCAGCCAAGTCACGGGTGACTATGGCTACACCTTC	CASSQVTGDYGYTF
TRBD1	TRBV7-8	.	TRBJ1-5	TGTGCCAGCAGCTTAGAGGGGACAGGGGGATATCTTCGTCAGCCCCAGCATTTT	CASSLEGTGGYLRQPQHF
TRBD1	TRBV5-1	.	TRBJ1-6	TGCGCCAGCAGCTTGGTGGGGCCCGGACAGGCCAATTCACCCCTCCACTTT	CASSLVGPGQANSPLHF
TRBD1	TRBV13	.	TRBJ2-7	TGTGCCAGCAGCAACCGGGACAGGAAGGGAGAGCAGTACTTC	CASSNRDRKGEQYF
TRBD1	TRBV7-3	.	TRBJ2-3	TGTGCCAGCAGCCCCTGGGGACAGGCGAGAAACACAGATACGCAGTATTTT	CASSPWGQARNTDTQYF
.	TRBV6-5	.	TRBJ1-3	TGTGCCAGCGGCGATCGACAGCTCTCTGGAAACACCATATATTTT	CASGDRQLSGNTIYF
.	TRBV10-2	.	TRBJ1-1	TGCGCCAGCAGTGAGTCGACACAGGGCACTGAAGCTTTCTTT	CASSESTQGTEAFF
TRBD1	TRBV6-1	.	TRBJ1-2	TGTGCCAGCAGTGAAGGGACAGGCCCTCTGAGCTACACCTTC	CASSEGTGPLSYTF
TRBD1	TRBV5-1	few	TRBJ1-1	TGCGCCAGCAGCATACAGGGGCAGGGGAACACTGAAGCTTTCTTT	CASSIQGQGNTEAFF
.	TRBV4-1	once	TRBJ1-2	TGCGCCAGCAGCCAACGGGGGGCGCTGGGGAACTATGGCTACACCTTC	CASSQRGALGNYGYTF
TRBD1	TRBV4-2	.	TRBJ1-6	TGTGCCAGCAGCGAACCGGGACAGGGCTATTCACCCCTCCACTTT	CASSEPGQGYSPLHF
TRBD2	TRBV7-9	.	TRBJ2-2	TGTGCCAGCAGCCCGACGGGACTAGCGGGGACCGGGGAGCTGTTTTTT	CASSPTGLAGTGELFF
TRBD2	TRBV7-8	few	TRBJ2-5	TGTGCCAGCAGCTTAGGGAGGACTAGCGGGGAGACCCAGTACTTC	CASSLGRTSGETQYF
TRBD1	TRBV7-9	few	TRBJ1-1	TGTGCCAGCAGCTTGGGACAGCTGAACACTGAAGCTTTCTTT	CASSLGQLNTEAFF
.	TRBV19	.	TRBJ1-2	TGTGCCAGTAGTATCTATTGGCAGGCTAACTATGGCTACACCTTC	CASSIYWQANYGYTF
TRBD1	TRBV29-1	.	TRBJ2-7	TGCAGCGTTGTACGACGGGACAGGGTGGACGAGCAGTACTTC	CSVVRRDRVDEQYF
TRBD1	TRBV7-2	.	TRBJ1-1	TGTGCCAGCAGCTTAGCGGCAGGGGGCACTGAAGCTTTCTTT	CASSLAAGGTEAFF
.	TRBV12-3/TRBV12-4	.	TRBJ2-3	TGTGCCAGCAGTTTGGGGGGGCAGAGTACGCAGTATTTT	CASSLGGQSTQYF
TRBD1	TRBV5-6	.	TRBJ1-1	TGTGCCAGCAGCTCCCTGGGACAGGGACAGTTCCCTGAAGCTTTCTTT	CASSSLGQGQFPEAFF
.	TRBV25-1	.	TRBJ2-5	TGTGCCAGCAGTGAATTCGGGTTTGAGCGAGAGACCCAGTACTTC	CASSEFGFERETQYF
TRBD1	TRBV5-1	.	TRBJ2-2	TGCGCCAGCAGCTTCGGACAGGCCGCGAACACCGGGGAGCTGTTTTTT	CASSFGQAANTGELFF
TRBD2	TRBV11-2	.	TRBJ2-1	TGTGCCAGCAGCCGGGCCGCGGGGGGGCCGGGTGAGCAGTTCTTC	CASSRAAGGPGEQFF
.	TRBV9	.	TRBJ2-7	TGTGCCAGCAGCGTAGAAACTGGAGCCCAGTACGAGCAGTACTTC	CASSVETGAQYEQYF
.	TRBV5-1	.	TRBJ2-3	TGCGCCAGCAGCTTGGGGGGCGAGACAGATACGCAGTATTTT	CASSLGGETDTQYF
TRBD2	TRBV6-5	.	TRBJ2-1	TGTGCCAGCAGCCCCGGACTAGCGGGAGTTAATGAGCAGTTCTTC	CASSPGLAGVNEQFF
.	TRBV28	.	TRBJ1-1	TGTGCCAGCAGTTTATGGAGTAAGGGGCAGGAAGCTTTCTTT	CASSLWSKGQEAFF
.	TRBV19	.	TRBJ2-7	TGTGCCAGTAGCACCGAGGTAGGGGTCGAGCAGTACTTC	CASSTEVGVEQYF
TRBD2	TRBV3-1/TRBV3-2	.	TRBJ2-1	TGTGCCAGCAGCCACTCGGAGCGGGGGGCCTACAATGAGCAGTTCTTC	CASSHSERGAYNEQFF
.	TRBV9	.	TRBJ1-1	TGTGCCAGCAGCGTAGGGACAGCTTGGAACACTGAAGCTTTCTTT	CASSVGTAWNTEAFF
TRBD1	TRBV5-1	.	TRBJ2-1	TGCGCCAGCAGCGTCGGACAGGGTCCCTCAGATGAGCAGTTCTTC	CASSVGQGPSDEQFF
TRBD1	TRBV3-1/TRBV3-2	.	TRBJ1-5	TGTGCCAGCAGCCAGGGACAGGGTCGTCAGCCCCAGCATTTT	CASSQGQGRQPQHF
.	TRBV10-3	.	TRBJ1-5	TGTGCCATCAGTGAGAGCGGGAATCAGCCCCAGCATTTT	CAISESGNQPQHF
.	TRBV19	.	TRBJ1-2	TGTGCCAGTAGTATAGACAGGGGCGCGAACTATGGCTACACCTTC	CASSIDRGANYGYTF
.	TRBV24-1	.	TRBJ1-5	TGTGCCACCAGTGATTGGGGAGGAGATCAGCCCCAGCATTTT	CATSDWGGDQPQHF
TRBD1	TRBV7-2	.	TRBJ1-1	TGTGCCAGCAGCTTAAAGGCAGGGGGGAACACTGAAGCTTTCTTT	CASSLKAGGNTEAFF
.	TRBV6-1	many	TRBJ1-3	TGTGCCAGCAGTGAACCCCTCCTCTCTGGAAACACCATATATTTT	CASSEPLLSGNTIYF
.	TRBV29-1	.	TRBJ2-1	TGCAGCGTTGAAGTCCGTGAGCAGTTCTTC	CSVEVREQFF
TRBD2	TRBV6-5	.	TRBJ2-5	TGTGCCAGCAGTTACTCTAGCGGGGGGCGGAAAGAGACCCAGTACTTC	CASSYSSGGRKETQYF
TRBD1	TRBV10-1	few	TRBJ1-1	TGCGCCAGCAGTGAGTCGAAGGGGGCCAAAACTGAAGCTTTCTTT	CASSESKGAKTEAFF
TRBD2	TRBV6-5	.	TRBJ2-5	TGTGCCAGCAGTTCGACTAGCGGGGTCCAAGAGACCCAGTACTTC	CASSSTSGVQETQYF
.	TRBV5-4	.	TRBJ2-1	TGTGCCAGCAGCGACGTCCGGGGGGCGAATGAGCAGTTCTTC	CASSDVRGANEQFF
.	TRBV12-3/TRBV12-4	.	TRBJ2-1	TGTGCCAGCAGTTTACAGACTTCCAATGAGCAGTTCTTC	CASSLQTSNEQFF
.	TRBV20-1	.	TRBJ1-2	TGCAGTGCTCTGGAGGCGGTACGCTACACCTTC	CSALEAVRYTF
TRBD1	TRBV5-7	few	TRBJ1-2	TGTGCCAGCAGCTTCAGGGGGCCTAGACTAGAGGATGGCTACACCTTC	CASSFRGPRLEDGYTF
TRBD1	TRBV7-2	once	TRBJ1-2	TGTGCCAGCATCAAGGACAGGGCAAACTATGGCTACACCTTC	CASIKDRANYGYTF